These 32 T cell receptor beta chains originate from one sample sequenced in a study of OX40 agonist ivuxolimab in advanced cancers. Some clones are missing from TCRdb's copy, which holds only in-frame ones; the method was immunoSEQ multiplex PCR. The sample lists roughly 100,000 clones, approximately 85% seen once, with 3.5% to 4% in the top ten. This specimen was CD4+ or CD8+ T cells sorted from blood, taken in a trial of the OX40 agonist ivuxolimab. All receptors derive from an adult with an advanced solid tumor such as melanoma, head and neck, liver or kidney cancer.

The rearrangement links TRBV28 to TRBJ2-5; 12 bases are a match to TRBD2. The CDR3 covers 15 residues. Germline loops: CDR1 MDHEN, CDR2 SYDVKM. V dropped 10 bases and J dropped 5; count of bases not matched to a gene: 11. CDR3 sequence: CATQTSGSPWETQYF. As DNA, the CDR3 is TGTGCCACCCAGACTAGCGGGAGTCCGTGGGAGACCCAGTACTTC.

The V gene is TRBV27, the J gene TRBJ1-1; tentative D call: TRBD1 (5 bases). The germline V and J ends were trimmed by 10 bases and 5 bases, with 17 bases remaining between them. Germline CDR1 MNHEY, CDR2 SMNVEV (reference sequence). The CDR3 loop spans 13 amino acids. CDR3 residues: CATWGGWATEAFF. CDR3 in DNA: TGTGCCACCTGGGGGGGGTGGGCGACTGAAGCTTTCTTT.

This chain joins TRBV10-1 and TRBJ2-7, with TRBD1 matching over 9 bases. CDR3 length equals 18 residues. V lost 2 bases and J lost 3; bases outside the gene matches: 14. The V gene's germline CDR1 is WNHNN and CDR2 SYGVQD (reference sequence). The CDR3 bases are TGCGCCAGCAGTGAGGAACAGGGGGCATGGCGGGACTGCTACGAGCAGTACTTC. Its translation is CASSEEQGAWRDCYEQYF.

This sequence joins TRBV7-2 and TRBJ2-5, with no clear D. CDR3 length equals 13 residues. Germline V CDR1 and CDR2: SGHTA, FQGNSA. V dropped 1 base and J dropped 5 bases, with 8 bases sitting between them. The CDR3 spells CASSLVTVETQYF. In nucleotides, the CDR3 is TGTGCCAGCAGCTTAGTGACCGTGGAGACCCAGTACTTC.

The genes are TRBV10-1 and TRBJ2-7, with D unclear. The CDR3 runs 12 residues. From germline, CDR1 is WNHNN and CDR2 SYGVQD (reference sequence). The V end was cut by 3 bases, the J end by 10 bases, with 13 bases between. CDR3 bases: TGCGCCAGCAGTGATAACCCCGCGATTCAGTACTTC. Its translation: CASSDNPAIQYF.

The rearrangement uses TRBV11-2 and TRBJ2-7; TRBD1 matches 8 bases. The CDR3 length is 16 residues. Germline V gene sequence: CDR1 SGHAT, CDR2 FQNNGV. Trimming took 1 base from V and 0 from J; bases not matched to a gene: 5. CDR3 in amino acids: CASSLVVGTGSYEQYF. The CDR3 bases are TGTGCCAGCAGCTTAGTGGTGGGGACAGGCTCCTACGAGCAGTACTTC.

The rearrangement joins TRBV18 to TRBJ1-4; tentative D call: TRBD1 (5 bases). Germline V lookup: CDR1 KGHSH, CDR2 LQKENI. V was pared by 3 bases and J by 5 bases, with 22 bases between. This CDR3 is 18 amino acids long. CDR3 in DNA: TGTGCCAGCTCACCGGGACGCCCGAGCCGAGGGTCCAATGAAAAACTGTTTTTT. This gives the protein CASSPGRPSRGSNEKLFF. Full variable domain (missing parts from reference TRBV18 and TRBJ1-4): NAGVMQNPRHLVRRRGQEARLRCSPMKGHSHVYWYRQLPEEGLKFMVYLQKENIIDESGMPKERFSAEFPKEGPSILRIQQVVRGDSAAYFCASSPGRPSRGSNEKLFFGSGTQLSVL.

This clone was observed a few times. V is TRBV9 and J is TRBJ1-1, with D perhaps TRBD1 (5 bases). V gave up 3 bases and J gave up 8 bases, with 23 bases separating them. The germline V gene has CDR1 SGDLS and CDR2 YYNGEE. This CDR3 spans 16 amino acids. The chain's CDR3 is CASSATMGLDSLEAFF. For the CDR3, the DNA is TGTGCCAGCAGCGCCACCATGGGTCTTGACAGCCTAGAAGCTTTCTTT.

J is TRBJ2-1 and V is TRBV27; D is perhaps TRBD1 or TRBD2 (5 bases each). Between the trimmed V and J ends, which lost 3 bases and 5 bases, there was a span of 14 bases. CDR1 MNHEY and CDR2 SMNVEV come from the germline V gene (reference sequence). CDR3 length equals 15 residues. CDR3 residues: CASSFLGTQNNEQFF. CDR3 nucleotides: TGTGCCAGCAGTTTTTTGGGGACCCAAAACAATGAGCAGTTCTTC.

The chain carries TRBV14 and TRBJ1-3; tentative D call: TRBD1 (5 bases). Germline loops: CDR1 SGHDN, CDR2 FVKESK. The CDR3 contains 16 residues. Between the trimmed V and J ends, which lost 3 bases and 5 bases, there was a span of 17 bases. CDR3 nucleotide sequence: TGTGCCAGCAGCCAGGCCGGGACGCCGGTGAGAAACACCATATATTTT. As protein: CASSQAGTPVRNTIYF.

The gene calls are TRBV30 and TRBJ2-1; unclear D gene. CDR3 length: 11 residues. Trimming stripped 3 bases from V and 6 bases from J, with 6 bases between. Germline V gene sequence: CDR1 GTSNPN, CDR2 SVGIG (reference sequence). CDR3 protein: CAWSPGNEQFF. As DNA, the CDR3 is TGTGCCTGGAGCCCAGGCAATGAGCAGTTCTTC.

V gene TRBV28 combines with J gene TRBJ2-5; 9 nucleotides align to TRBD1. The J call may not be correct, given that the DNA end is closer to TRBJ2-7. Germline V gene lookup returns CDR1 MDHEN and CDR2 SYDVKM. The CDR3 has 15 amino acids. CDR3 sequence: CASSPAGDRAYEQYF. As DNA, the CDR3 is TGTGCCAGCAGTCCCGCAGGGGACAGGGCATACGAGCAGTACTTC.

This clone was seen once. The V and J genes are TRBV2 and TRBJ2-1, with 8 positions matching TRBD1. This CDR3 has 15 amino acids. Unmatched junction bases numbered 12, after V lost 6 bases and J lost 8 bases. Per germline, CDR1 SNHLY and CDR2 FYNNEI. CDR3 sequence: CASRADRGHLDEQFF. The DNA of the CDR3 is TGTGCCAGCAGGGCAGACAGGGGTCATTTGGATGAGCAGTTCTTC.

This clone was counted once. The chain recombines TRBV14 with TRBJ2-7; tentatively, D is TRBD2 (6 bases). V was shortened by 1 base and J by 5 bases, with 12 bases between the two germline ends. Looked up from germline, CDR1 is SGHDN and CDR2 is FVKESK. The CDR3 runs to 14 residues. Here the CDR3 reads CASSQGSGFHEQYF. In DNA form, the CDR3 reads TGTGCCAGCAGCCAAGGGAGCGGGTTCCACGAGCAGTACTTC.

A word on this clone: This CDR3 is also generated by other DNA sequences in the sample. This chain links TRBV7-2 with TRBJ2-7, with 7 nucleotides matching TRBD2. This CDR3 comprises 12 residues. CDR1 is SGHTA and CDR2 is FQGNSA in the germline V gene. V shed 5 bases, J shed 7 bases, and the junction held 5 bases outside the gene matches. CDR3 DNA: TGTGCCAGCAGCCTTACGGGGGGAGAGCAGTACTTC. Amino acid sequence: CASSLTGGEQYF.

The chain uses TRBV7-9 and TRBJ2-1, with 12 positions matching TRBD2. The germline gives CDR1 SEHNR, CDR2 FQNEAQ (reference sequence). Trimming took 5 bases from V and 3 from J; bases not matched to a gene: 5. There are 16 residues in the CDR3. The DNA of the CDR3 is TGTGCCAGCAGCGTCCCGGGACTAGCGGGCTACAATGAGCAGTTCTTC. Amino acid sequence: CASSVPGLAGYNEQFF.

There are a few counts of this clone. CDR3: CASSLGTSPMETEAFF. The DNA for the CDR3 is TGTGCCAGCAGCCTCGGGACATCCCCCATGGAGACTGAAGCTTTCTTT. The chain carries TRBV14 and TRBJ1-1; possible D gene TRBD1, 6 bases. This CDR3 contains 16 residues. Germline V gene sequence: CDR1 SGHDN, CDR2 FVKESK. Trimming took off 4 bases at V and 5 bases at J, with 20 bases between the two ends.

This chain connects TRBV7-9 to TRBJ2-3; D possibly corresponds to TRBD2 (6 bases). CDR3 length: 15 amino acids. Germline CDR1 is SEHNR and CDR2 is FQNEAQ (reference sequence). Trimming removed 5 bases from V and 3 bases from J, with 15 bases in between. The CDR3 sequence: CASSPLQRATDTQYF. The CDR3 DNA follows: TGTGCCAGCAGCCCTCTACAGCGGGCAACAGATACGCAGTATTTT.

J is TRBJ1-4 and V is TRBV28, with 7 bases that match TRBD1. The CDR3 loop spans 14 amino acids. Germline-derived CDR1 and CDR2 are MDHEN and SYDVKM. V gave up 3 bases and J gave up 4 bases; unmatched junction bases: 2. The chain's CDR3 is CASSFGTVNEKLFF. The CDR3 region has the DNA TGTGCCAGCAGTTTCGGGACAGTTAATGAAAAACTGTTTTTT. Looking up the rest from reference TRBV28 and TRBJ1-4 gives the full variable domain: DVKVTQSSRYLVKRTGEKVFLECVQDMDHENMFWYRQDPGLGLRLIYFSYDVKMKEKGDIPEGYSVSREKKERFSLILESASTNQTSMYLCASSFGTVNEKLFFGSGTQLSVL.

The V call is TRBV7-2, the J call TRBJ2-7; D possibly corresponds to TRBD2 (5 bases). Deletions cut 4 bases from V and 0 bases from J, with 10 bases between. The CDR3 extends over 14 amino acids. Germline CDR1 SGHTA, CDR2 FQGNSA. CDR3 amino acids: CASSSDSSSYEQYF. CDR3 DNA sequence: TGTGCCAGCAGCTCGGACTCGAGCTCCTACGAGCAGTACTTC.

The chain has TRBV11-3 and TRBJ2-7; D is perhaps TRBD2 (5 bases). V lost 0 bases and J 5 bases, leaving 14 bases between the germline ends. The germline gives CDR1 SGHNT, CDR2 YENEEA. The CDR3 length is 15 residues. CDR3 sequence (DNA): TGTGCCAGCAGCTTAGATTCCGGGGAATGGAACGAGCAGTACTTC. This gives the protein CASSLDSGEWNEQYF.

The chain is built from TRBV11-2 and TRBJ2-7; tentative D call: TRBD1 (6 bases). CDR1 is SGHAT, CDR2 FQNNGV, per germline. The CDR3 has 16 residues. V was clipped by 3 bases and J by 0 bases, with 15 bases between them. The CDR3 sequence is CASSLLAGVGSYEQYF. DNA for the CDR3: TGTGCCAGCAGCTTGTTAGCAGGGGTAGGCTCCTACGAGCAGTACTTC.

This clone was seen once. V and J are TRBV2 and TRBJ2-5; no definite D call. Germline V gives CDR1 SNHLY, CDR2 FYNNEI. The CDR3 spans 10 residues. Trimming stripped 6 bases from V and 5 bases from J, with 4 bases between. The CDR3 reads CASRWETQYF. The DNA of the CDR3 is TGTGCCAGCAGATGGGAGACCCAGTACTTC.

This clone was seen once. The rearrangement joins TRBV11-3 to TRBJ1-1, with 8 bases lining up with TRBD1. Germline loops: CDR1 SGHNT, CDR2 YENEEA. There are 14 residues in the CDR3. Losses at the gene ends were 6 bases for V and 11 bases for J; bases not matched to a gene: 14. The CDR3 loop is CASRTRTGYDTAFF. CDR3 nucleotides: TGTGCCAGCAGGACTAGGACAGGGTATGATACGGCTTTCTTT. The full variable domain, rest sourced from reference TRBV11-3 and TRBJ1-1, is EAGVVQSPRYKIIEKKQPVAFWCNPISGHNTLYWYLQNLGQGPELLIRYENEEAVDDSQLPKDRFSAERLKGVDSTLKIQPAELGDSAVYLCASRTRTGYDTAFFGQGTRLTVV.

CDR3 residues: CASSSTGVANEKLFF. CDR3 DNA: TGTGCCAGCAGCTCCACCGGGGTTGCTAATGAAAAACTGTTTTTT. This chain connects TRBV5-4 to TRBJ1-4; D is unclear. CDR1 and CDR2 (germline): SGHNT, YYREEE (reference sequence). Trimming took 3 bases from V and 3 from J, leaving 12 bases between them. The CDR3 runs to 15 residues.

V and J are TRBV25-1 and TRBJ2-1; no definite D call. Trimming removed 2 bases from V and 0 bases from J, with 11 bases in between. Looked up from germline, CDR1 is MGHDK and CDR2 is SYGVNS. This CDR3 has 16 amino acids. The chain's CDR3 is CASSEPQLSSYNEQFF. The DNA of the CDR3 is TGTGCCAGCAGTGAACCACAGTTGAGCTCCTACAATGAGCAGTTCTTC. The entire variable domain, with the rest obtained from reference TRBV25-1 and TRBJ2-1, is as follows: EADIYQTPRYLVIGTGKKITLECSQTMGHDKMYWYQQDPGMELHLIHYSYGVNSTEKGDLSSESTVSRIRTEHFPLTLESARPSHTSQYLCASSEPQLSSYNEQFFGPGTRLTVL.

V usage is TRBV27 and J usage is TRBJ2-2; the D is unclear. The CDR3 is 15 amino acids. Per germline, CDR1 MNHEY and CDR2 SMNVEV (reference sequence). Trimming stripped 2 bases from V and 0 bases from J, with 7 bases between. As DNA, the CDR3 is TGTGCCAGCAGTTTAAGTCTAGCGAACACCGGGGAGCTGTTTTTT. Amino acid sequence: CASSLSLANTGELFF.

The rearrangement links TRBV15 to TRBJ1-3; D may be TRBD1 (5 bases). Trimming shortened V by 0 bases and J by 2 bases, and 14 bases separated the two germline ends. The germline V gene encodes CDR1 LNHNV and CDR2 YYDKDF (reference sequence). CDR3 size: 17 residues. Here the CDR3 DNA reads TGTGCCACCAGCAGAGATTCAATGGGGGGGGCTGGAAACACCATATATTTT. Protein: CATSRDSMGGAGNTIYF.

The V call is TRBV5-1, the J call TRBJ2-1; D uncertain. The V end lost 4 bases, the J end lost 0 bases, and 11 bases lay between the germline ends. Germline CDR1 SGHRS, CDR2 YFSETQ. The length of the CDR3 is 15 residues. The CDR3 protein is CASSPEVGSYNEQFF. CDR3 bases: TGCGCCAGCAGCCCGGAAGTAGGCTCCTACAATGAGCAGTTCTTC.

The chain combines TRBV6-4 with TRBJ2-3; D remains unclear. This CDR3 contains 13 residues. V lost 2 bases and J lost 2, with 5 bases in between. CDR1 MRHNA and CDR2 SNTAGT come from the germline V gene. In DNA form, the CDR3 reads TGTGCCAGCAGTGACAAGTCCACAGATACGCAGTATTTT. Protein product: CASSDKSTDTQYF.

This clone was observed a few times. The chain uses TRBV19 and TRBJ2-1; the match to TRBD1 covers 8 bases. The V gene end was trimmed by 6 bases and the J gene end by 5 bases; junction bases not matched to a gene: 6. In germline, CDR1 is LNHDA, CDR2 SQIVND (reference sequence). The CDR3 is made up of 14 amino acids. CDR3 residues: CASRKGQGHNEQFF. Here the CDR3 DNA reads TGTGCCAGTAGAAAAGGACAGGGTCACAATGAGCAGTTCTTC.

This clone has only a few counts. CDR3 sequence (DNA): TGTGCCAGCAGCTTAACGACAGGGGGGGAGACCCAGTACTTC. Translated: CASSLTTGGETQYF. This chain connects TRBV7-2 to TRBJ2-5; 9 nucleotides match TRBD1. Germline CDR1 reads SGHTA; CDR2 reads FQGNSA. This CDR3 is 14 amino acids long. V was pared by 2 bases and J by 5 bases, with 3 bases of the junction left unmatched.